This entry describes one T cell receptor (beta chain). Seattle cases were enrolled at active infection and followed longitudinally. In the authors' methods: Amplification of reference gene primers was used by the study to estimate nucleated cell counts. Here immunoSEQ multiplex PCR was the method, and the copy in TCRdb shows in-frame clones only, minus some. V and J calls and clone size are those listed in that table; D and trimming were worked out from the DNA. There are approximately 250,000 clones in the sample; less than 90% occur only once, and roughly 14% lies in the top ten. This CDR3 comprises 17 residues. Germline CDR1 is SGHTA and CDR2 is FQGNSA. With 4 bases clipped from V and 5 bases from J, the junction kept 15 bases outside the gene matches. This sample is drawn from a study of blood T cell repertoires in COVID-19. Study information: Specimens from acute and convalescent COVID-19 originated in the United States, Italy and Spain.

The chain recombines TRBV7-2 with TRBJ2-7; 9 bases are shared with TRBD1. Sequencing was performed on peripheral blood. The receptor's source is an older woman with COVID-19, enrolled during active disease. CDR3 loop: CASSSPKPGQGSNEQYF. The CDR3 DNA sequence: TGTGCCAGCAGCTCCCCTAAACCGGGACAGGGATCAAACGAGCAGTACTTC.